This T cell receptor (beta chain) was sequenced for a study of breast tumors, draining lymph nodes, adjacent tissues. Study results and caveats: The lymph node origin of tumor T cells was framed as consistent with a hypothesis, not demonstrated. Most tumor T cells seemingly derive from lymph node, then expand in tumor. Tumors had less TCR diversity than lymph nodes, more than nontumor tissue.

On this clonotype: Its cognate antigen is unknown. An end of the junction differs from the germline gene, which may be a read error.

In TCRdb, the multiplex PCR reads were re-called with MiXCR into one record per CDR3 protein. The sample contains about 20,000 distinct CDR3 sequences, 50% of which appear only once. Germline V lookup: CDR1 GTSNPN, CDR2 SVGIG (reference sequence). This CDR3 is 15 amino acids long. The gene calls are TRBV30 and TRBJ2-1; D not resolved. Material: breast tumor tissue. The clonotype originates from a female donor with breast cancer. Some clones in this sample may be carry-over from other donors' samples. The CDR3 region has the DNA TGTGCCTGGATTGGTGGTGGTAGCTCCAACAATGGGCAGTTCTTC. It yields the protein CAWIGGGSSNNGQFF.